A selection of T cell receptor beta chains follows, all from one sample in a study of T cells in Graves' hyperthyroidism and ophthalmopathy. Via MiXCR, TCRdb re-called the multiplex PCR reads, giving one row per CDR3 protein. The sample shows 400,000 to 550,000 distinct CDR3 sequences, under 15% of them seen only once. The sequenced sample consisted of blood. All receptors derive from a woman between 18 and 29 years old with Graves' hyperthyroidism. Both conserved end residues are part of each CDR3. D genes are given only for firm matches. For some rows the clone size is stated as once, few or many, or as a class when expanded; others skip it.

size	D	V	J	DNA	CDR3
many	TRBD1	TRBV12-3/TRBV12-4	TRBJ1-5	TGTGCCAGTCGAACAGGGGCGATCAATCAGCCCCAGCATTTT	CASRTGAINQPQHF
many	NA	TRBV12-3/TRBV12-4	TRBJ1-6	TGTGCCAGCAGTGGCCGACTTAATTCACCCCTCCACTTT	CASSGRLNSPLHF
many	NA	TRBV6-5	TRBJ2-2	TGTGCCAGCAGTTACTGGCAGGGAAACACCGGGGAGCTGTTTTTT	CASSYWQGNTGELFF
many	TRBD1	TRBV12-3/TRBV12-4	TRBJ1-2	TGTGCCAGCAGTTTAGGGGCAGGGGGCGTCTATGGCTACACCTTC	CASSLGAGGVYGYTF
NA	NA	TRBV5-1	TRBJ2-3	TGCGCCAGCAGCTTGGGGGGGATCACAGATACGCAGTATTTT	CASSLGGITDTQYF
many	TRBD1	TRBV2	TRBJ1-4	TGTGCCAGCGGGAGGACAGGGGCAACGTTAAATGAAAAACTGTTTTTT	CASGRTGATLNEKLFF
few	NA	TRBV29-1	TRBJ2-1	TGCAGCGTAGACCCAACCCAGGGGAGCTCCTACAATGAGCAGTTCTTC	CSVDPTQGSSYNEQFF
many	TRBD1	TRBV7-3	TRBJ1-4	TGTGCCAGCAGTCAAGGGGGCCTTAATGAAAAACTGTTTTTT	CASSQGGLNEKLFF
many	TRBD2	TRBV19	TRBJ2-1	TGTGCCAGTTCCCCGGTAGCGGGAGGCAACAATGAGCAGTTCTTC	CASSPVAGGNNEQFF
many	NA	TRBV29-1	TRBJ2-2	TGCAGCGTTGTTCCTCTCGGGGACACCGGGAAGCTGTTTTTT	CSVVPLGDTGKLFF
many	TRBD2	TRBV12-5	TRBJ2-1	TGTGCTAGTGGTTTCTCCCTAGCGGTTACCTCCTACAATGAGCAGTTCTTC	CASGFSLAVTSYNEQFF
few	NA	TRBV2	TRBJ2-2	TGTGCCAGCAGCAAAACAGGGTCGGGCGGGGAGCTGTTTTTT	CASSKTGSGGELFF
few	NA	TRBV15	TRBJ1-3	TGTGCCACCAGCAGAGATCTATCAGGCTCCTCTGGAAACACCATATATTTT	CATSRDLSGSSGNTIYF
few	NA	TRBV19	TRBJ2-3	TGTGCCAGTGGAGGATCATTGGGGCGAGAGGGCCCCACAGATACGCAGTATTTT	CASGGSLGREGPTDTQYF
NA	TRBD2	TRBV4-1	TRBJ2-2	TGCGCCAGCAGCCAAGGACGGCCGGGGGGATTATCTTCGAACACCGGGGAGCTGTTTTTT	CASSQGRPGGLSSNTGELFF
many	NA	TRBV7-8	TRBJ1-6	TGTGCCAGCAGCTTAATGGAGGGTTTCTATTCACCCCTCCACTTT	CASSLMEGFYSPLHF
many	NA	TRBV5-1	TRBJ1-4	TGCGCCAGCGGCCGAGGGCAGTCTAATGAAAAACTGTTTTTT	CASGRGQSNEKLFF
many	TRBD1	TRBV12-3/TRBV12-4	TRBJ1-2	TGTGCCAGCAGTGCCGGGACAGGGGGCCGCTATGGCTACACCTTC	CASSAGTGGRYGYTF
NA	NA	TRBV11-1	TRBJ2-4	TGTGCCAGCAGCCGGACAGTAGCCAAAAACATTCAGTACTTC	CASSRTVAKNIQYF
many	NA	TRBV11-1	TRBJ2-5	TGTGCCAGCAGCTCCCCCCCGATCCCGGAGACCCAGTACTTC	CASSSPPIPETQYF
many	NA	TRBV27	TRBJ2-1	TGTGCCAGCAGTTACGCGGTCTACAATGAGCAGTTCTTC	CASSYAVYNEQFF
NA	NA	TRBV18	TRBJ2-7	TGTGCCAGCTCACCCGGCGCTATTCAGGGATCCTACGAGCAGTACTTC	CASSPGAIQGSYEQYF
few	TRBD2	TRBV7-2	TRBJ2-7	TGTGCCAGCAGCTTAAGTCCCAGCGGGACGGTCTACGAGCAGTACTTC	CASSLSPSGTVYEQYF
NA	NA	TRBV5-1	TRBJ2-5	TGCGCCAGCAGCCTTTCGGGCGGTCGTAGTGAGACCCAGTACTTC	CASSLSGGRSETQYF
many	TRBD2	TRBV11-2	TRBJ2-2	TGTGCCAGCAGCTTAGACGACACCCGACTAGCGGGAGGGCGTCGCACCGGGGAGCTGTTTTTT	CASSLDDTRLAGGRRTGELFF
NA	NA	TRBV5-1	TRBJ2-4	TGCGCCAGCAGCTTGGGCGGGGCACTAGCCAAAAACATTCAGTACTTC	CASSLGGALAKNIQYF
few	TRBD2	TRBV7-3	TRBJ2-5	TGTGCCAGCAGCTTACTAGGGGGGGGGAGGACTAGCGAGAGAGAGACCCAGTACTTC	CASSLLGGGRTSERETQYF
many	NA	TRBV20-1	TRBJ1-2	TGCAGTGCTTTTACCCGGGCCGGACCGTACACCTTC	CSAFTRAGPYTF
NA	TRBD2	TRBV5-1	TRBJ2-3	TGCGCCAGCAGCTACCGACTAGCTGCAGATACGCAGTATTTT	CASSYRLAADTQYF
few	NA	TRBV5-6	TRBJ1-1	TGTGCCAGCAGCCCCTGGGGAGTGAACACTGAAGCTTTCTTT	CASSPWGVNTEAFF
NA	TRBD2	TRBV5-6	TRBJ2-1	TGTGCCAGCAGCTATCCTAGCGGGAGTGATAATGAGCAGTTCTTC	CASSYPSGSDNEQFF
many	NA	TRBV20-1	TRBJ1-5	TGCAGTGCTAGAAGGAAGGGGGAGGTAGCGGTTAGACAGCCCCAGCATTTT	CSARRKGEVAVRQPQHF